The 3 T cell receptor beta chains in this list originate from one sample, sequenced in a study of long-term antiretroviral therapy in people with HIV. Version v3.0 of the immunoSEQ assay ran at survey level. Clones were sequenced by immunoSEQ multiplex PCR, and TCRdb holds only the in-frame ones, with some missing. This sample has some 28,000 clones, with over 80% found just once. The sequences come from unsorted PBMCs, collected 2.7 to 2.9 years after starting antiretroviral therapy. The receptors derive from a man between 25 and 39 years old with HIV.

The chain couples TRBV7-9 to TRBJ2-1; D is possibly TRBD2 (5 bases). Germline V gene lookup returns CDR1 SEHNR and CDR2 FQNEAQ (reference sequence). This CDR3 comprises 16 residues. V was shortened by 5 bases and J by 5 bases, with 19 bases between the two germline ends. This CDR3 reads CASSPSGNILNNEQFF. Written as DNA, the CDR3 is TGTGCCAGCAGCCCATCGGGGAACATTCTCAACAATGAGCAGTTCTTC.

V usage is TRBV6-6 and J usage is TRBJ1-1; possibly TRBD1 for D (5 bases). The germline V gene has CDR1 MNHNY and CDR2 SVGAGI (reference sequence). This CDR3 comprises 12 residues. Trimming left V 0 bases short and J 8 bases short, with 7 bases between. This chain's CDR3 is CASSYSDNEAFF. CDR3 coding DNA: TGTGCCAGCAGTTACTCGGACAACGAAGCTTTCTTT.

The chain is built from TRBV6-5 and TRBJ2-7; the D call may be TRBD1 or TRBD2 (6 bases each). Trimming took off 0 bases at V and 6 bases at J, with 18 bases between the two ends. The CDR3 has 16 residues. Germline V CDR1 and CDR2: MNHEY, SVGAGI. CDR3 loop: CASSYSLAWGPSEQYF. CDR3 DNA sequence: TGTGCCAGCAGTTACTCTCTAGCGTGGGGGCCGTCCGAGCAGTACTTC.